This T cell receptor beta chain is from a study of CD8 T cells in Susac syndrome. The multiple sclerosis control group was made up of treatment-naive patients with stable or active relapsing-remitting disease. Through negative isolation, CD4+ and CD8+ T cells were obtained, while TEMRA cells were enriched using FACS. V was cut by 3 bases and J by 9 bases, with 10 bases left in between. The CDR3 has 12 amino acids. Germline CDR1 reads SGHRS; CDR2 reads YFSETQ. cDNA came from approximately 0.5 to 1 ug RNA primed by random hexamers. TCRdb fed the immunoSEQ multiplex PCR reads into MiXCR, producing one record per CDR3 protein. Among 300,000 to 350,000 distinct CDR3 sequences listed, roughly 94% were seen once.

This TCR came from a human donor with multiple sclerosis. Sequenced input: CD4+ T cells from PBMCs. The V gene is TRBV5-1, the J gene TRBJ2-1; D gene unclear. CDR3 bases: TGCGCCAGCAGCTCAAGCCGAGGTGAGCAGTTCTTC. It yields the protein CASSSSRGEQFF.